This TCR beta chain derives from a study of blood T cell repertoires in COVID-19. Overall study context: Some COVID-19 samples were acute and others convalescent; all came from the United States, Italy and Spain. PBMCs, B-cell-depleted T cells, or T cells provided the cDNA or gDNA that made up the material.

This clone appeared a few times. V lost 5 bases, J lost 6 bases, and 13 bases lay in between. The germline gives CDR1 MNHEY, CDR2 SVGEGT. The CDR3 extends over 13 amino acids. Per the authors' pipeline: For nucleated cells, counts were estimated from reference gene primer amplification. The method was immunoSEQ multiplex PCR; TCRdb's version includes in-frame clones alone and lacks a portion of them. V and J calls plus clone size are reproduced from that table; the DNA served to infer D and trimming. The sample includes approximately 280,000 clones, 80% to 90% of them seen just once. Sequencing used peripheral blood. The chain carries TRBV6-2 or TRBV6-3 and TRBJ1-1, with no clear D. The clonotype originates from a man aged 40-49 years with acute or convalescent COVID-19. CDR3 amino acids: CASSKSTSAEAFF. The CDR3 DNA follows: TGTGCCAGCAGTAAATCGACTTCGGCTGAAGCTTTCTTT.